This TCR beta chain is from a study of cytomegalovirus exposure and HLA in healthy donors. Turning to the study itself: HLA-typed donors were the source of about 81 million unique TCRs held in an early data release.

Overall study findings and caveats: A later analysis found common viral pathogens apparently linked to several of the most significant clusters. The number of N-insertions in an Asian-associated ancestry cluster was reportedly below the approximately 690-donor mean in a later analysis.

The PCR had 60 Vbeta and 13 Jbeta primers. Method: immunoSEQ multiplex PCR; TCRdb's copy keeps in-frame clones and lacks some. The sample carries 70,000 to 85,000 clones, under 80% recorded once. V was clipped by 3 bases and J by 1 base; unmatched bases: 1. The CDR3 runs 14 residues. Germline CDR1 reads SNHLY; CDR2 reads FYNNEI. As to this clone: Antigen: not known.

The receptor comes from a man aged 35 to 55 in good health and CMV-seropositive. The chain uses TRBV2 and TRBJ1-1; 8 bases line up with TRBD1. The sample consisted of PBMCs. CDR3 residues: CASSEDRENTEAFF. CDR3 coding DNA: TGTGCCAGCAGTGAGGACAGGGAGAACACTGAAGCTTTCTTT. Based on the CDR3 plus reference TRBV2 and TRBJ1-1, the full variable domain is EPEVTQTPSHQVTQMGQEVILRCVPISNHLYFYWYRQILGQKVEFLVSFYNNEISEKSEIFDDQFSVERPDGSNFTLKIRSTKLEDSAMYFCASSEDRENTEAFFGQGTRLTVV.